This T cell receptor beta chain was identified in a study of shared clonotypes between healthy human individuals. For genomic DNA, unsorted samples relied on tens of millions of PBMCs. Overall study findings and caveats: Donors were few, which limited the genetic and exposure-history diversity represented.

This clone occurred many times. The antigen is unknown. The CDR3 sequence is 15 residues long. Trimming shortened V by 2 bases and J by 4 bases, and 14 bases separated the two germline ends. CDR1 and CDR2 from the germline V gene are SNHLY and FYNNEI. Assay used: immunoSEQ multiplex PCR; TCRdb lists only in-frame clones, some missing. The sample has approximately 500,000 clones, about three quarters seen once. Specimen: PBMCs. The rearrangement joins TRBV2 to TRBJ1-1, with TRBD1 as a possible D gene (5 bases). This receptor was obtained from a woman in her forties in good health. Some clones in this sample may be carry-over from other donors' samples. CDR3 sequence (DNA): TGTGCCAGCAGTGAAATCCCAGGGAAGGTCACTGAAGCTTTCTTT. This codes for CASSEIPGKVTEAFF.